The 32 T cell receptor beta chains in this list originate from one sample, sequenced in a study of blood T cell repertoires in COVID-19. Libraries were prepared by immunoSEQ multiplex PCR; TCRdb keeps only in-frame clonotypes and omits some of them. Among 35,000 to 50,000 clones, roughly 81% were seen once, and the ten largest hold around 15%. The sample taken for sequencing was peripheral blood. The receptor source for this set is a human donor in a cohort sampled during active COVID-19.

The chain joins TRBV10-3 to TRBJ2-7; D might be TRBD1 (5 bases). This CDR3 has 12 residues. The germline V gene has CDR1 ENHRY and CDR2 SYGVKD. V lost 6 bases to trimming and J lost 2 bases, with 8 bases between them. The CDR3 coding sequence is TGTGCCATCAGGGACACTACCTACGAGCAGTACTTC. Its protein product is CAIRDTTYEQYF.

The V call is TRBV5-1, the J call TRBJ2-7; TRBD1 agrees at 11 bases. CDR3 length equals 15 residues. Germline V gene sequence: CDR1 SGHRS, CDR2 YFSETQ. The trim removed 4 bases at V and 3 bases at J, leaving 6 bases unmatched. This CDR3 reads CASSVAGTGGYEQYF. DNA for the CDR3: TGCGCCAGCAGCGTCGCCGGGACAGGGGGCTACGAGCAGTACTTC.

The gene calls are TRBV7-3 and TRBJ2-2, with 9 bases aligning to TRBD1. This CDR3 contains 16 residues. The germline CDR1 and CDR2 sequences are SGHTA and FQGTGA. V lost 5 bases and J lost 4; bases outside the gene matches: 8. The CDR3 sequence is CASSLPKTGGTGELFF. CDR3 DNA: TGTGCCAGCAGCCTCCCGAAGACAGGGGGCACCGGGGAGCTGTTTTTT.

The gene calls are TRBV4-1 and TRBJ1-2; a weak D match, TRBD1 (6 bases). The CDR3 totals 15 residues. V lost 0 bases, J lost 5 bases, and 13 bases lay in between. Per the germline V gene, CDR1 is MGHRA and CDR2 is YSYEKL. The CDR3 loop is CASSQDPRGGYGYTF. In DNA form, the CDR3 reads TGCGCCAGCAGCCAAGATCCCAGGGGTGGGTATGGCTACACCTTC.

This clone was picked up one time. The genes are TRBV5-5 and TRBJ2-7, with D tentatively TRBD2 (5 bases). The CDR3 has 13 residues. Germline CDR1 SGHKS, CDR2 YYEKEE (reference sequence). Trimming pared 4 bases from V and 2 bases from J, leaving 10 bases between. CDR3 residues: CASSPGNAYEQYF. The DNA of the CDR3 is TGTGCCAGCAGCCCCGGGAATGCCTACGAGCAGTACTTC.

The rearrangement links TRBV10-3 to TRBJ2-3; possible D gene TRBD2, 5 bases. This CDR3 has 14 amino acids. CDR1 is ENHRY and CDR2 is SYGVKD in the germline V gene. Trimming cost V 0 bases and J 8 bases, with 12 bases left between them. CDR3 in amino acids: CAISESTTGGTQYF. The DNA of the CDR3 is TGTGCCATCAGTGAGTCGACTACCGGTGGTACGCAGTATTTT.

This clone was detected a few times. The chain couples TRBV7-9 to TRBJ1-6; a possible D gene is TRBD1 (6 bases). CDR1 and CDR2 (germline): SEHNR, FQNEAQ (reference sequence). The V end was cut by 5 bases, the J end by 6 bases, with 14 bases between. This CDR3 region has 15 residues. The CDR3 coding sequence is TGTGCCAGCAGCAAGGGACAAGTAGGTAATTCACCCCTCCACTTT. Translated, it gives CASSKGQVGNSPLHF.

In its sample, this clone was seen once. This chain joins TRBV6-1 and TRBJ2-5; 9 positions match TRBD2. The V segment lost 4 bases and the J segment 2 bases; nucleotides outside the gene matches: 8. The CDR3 has 16 residues. CDR1 MNHNS and CDR2 SASEGT come from the germline V gene. The DNA for the CDR3 is TGTGCCAGCAGTGGTGGGCTAGCGGGGCCACAAGAGACCCAGTACTTC. This gives the protein CASSGGLAGPQETQYF.

The CDR3 DNA is TGTGCTAGTGGTTTGCCCCCGGGACAGGGGGATGAGACCCAGTACTTC. Amino acid sequence: CASGLPPGQGDETQYF. This chain uses TRBV12-5 with TRBJ2-5; 11 positions agree with TRBD1. This CDR3 comprises 16 residues. Germline V gives CDR1 LGHNT, CDR2 FRNRAP. V lost 2 bases and J lost 5; bases outside the gene matches: 7.

The rearrangement links TRBV6-6 to TRBJ2-3, with TRBD2 matching 8 bases. CDR3 length equals 15 residues. The germline gives CDR1 MNHNY, CDR2 SVGAGI (reference sequence). The V gene end was trimmed by 0 bases and the J gene end by 3 bases; junction bases not matched to a gene: 2. The DNA for the CDR3 is TGTGCCAGCAGTTACTCGCGGGGGGTGACAGATACGCAGTATTTT. As protein: CASSYSRGVTDTQYF.

The chain joins TRBV2 to TRBJ1-1; 9 bases match TRBD1. V trimming: 8 bases; J trimming: 1 base; junction bases outside the gene matches: 5. Germline V CDR1 and CDR2: SNHLY, FYNNEI. The CDR3 runs 14 residues. The chain's CDR3 is CASLTGGENTEAFF. CDR3 nucleotide sequence: TGTGCCAGCTTGACAGGGGGGGAGAACACTGAAGCTTTCTTT.

The sample holds many counts of this clone. This chain joins TRBV4-2 and TRBJ1-5; possibly TRBD1 for D (5 bases). The CDR3 has 17 amino acids. The germline V gene encodes CDR1 LGHNA and CDR2 YNFKEQ. V gave up 4 bases and J gave up 0 bases, with 16 bases separating them. DNA for the CDR3: TGTGCCAGCAGCCCCCAGGGAGGGCCTGATAGCAATCAGCCCCAGCATTTT. It is translated as CASSPQGGPDSNQPQHF.

J is TRBJ2-1 and V is TRBV10-1; the match to TRBD2 covers 8 bases. Germline values: CDR1 WNHNN, CDR2 SYGVQD (reference sequence). The CDR3 consists of 14 residues. The V gene end was trimmed by 4 bases and the J gene end by 2 bases; junction bases not matched to a gene: 1. The CDR3 spells CASSVSGAYNEQFF. CDR3 nucleotide sequence: TGCGCCAGCAGTGTTAGCGGGGCCTACAATGAGCAGTTCTTC.

The rearrangement uses TRBV4-1 and TRBJ2-5, with D perhaps TRBD1 (7 bases). This CDR3 spans 14 amino acids. V was cut by 3 bases and J by 2 bases, with 10 bases left in between. Germline V gives CDR1 MGHRA, CDR2 YSYEKL. CDR3 in amino acids: CASSHAGQQETQYF. Written as DNA, the CDR3 is TGCGCCAGCAGCCACGCGGGACAGCAAGAGACCCAGTACTTC.

The chain uses TRBV20-1 and TRBJ1-2; D possibly corresponds to TRBD1 (5 bases). The germline V gene has CDR1 DFQATT and CDR2 SNEGSKA (reference sequence). V was shortened by 3 bases and J by 4 bases, with 15 bases between the two germline ends. The CDR3 covers 14 residues. Written as DNA, the CDR3 is TGCAGTGCTAGTTCGGGGGATGATAGCTATGGCTACACCTTC. Encoded protein: CSASSGDDSYGYTF.

CDR3: CASSLGRDRTYNEQFF. For the CDR3, the DNA is TGTGCCAGCAGCTTAGGTCGGGACAGGACCTACAATGAGCAGTTCTTC. The chain carries TRBV7-8 and TRBJ2-1, with 8 bases aligning to TRBD1. There are 16 residues in the CDR3. After removal of 1 base from V and 2 bases from J, the junction contained 4 bases not matched to a gene. Germline CDR1 and CDR2: SGHVS and FQNEAQ.

The chain has TRBV4-1 and TRBJ1-1; TRBD1 might be the D (6 bases). The CDR3 runs to 14 residues. The V gene lost 3 bases and the J gene lost 0 bases, with 8 bases spanning the gap. Germline lookup yields CDR1 MGHRA and CDR2 YSYEKL. The CDR3 spells CASSQAGVNTEAFF. CDR3 nucleotide sequence: TGCGCCAGCAGCCAGGCAGGGGTGAACACTGAAGCTTTCTTT.

This clone showed up just a few times. V gene TRBV25-1 combines with J gene TRBJ1-6; no firm D call. V dropped 5 bases and J dropped 10 bases, with 15 bases sitting between them. Per germline, CDR1 MGHDK and CDR2 SYGVNS. This CDR3 has 14 amino acids. The CDR3 region has the DNA TGTGCCAGCAGTTTTGCGAGAGGCGGCTCACCCCTCCACTTT. Translating it yields CASSFARGGSPLHF.

The chain carries TRBV5-1 and TRBJ1-2, with D maybe TRBD1 (5 bases). The CDR3 spans 13 residues. CDR1 is SGHRS, CDR2 YFSETQ, per germline. Trimming stripped 1 base from V and 5 bases from J, with 9 bases between. CDR3 region: CASSLSTAYGYTF. The CDR3 nucleotides read TGCGCCAGCAGCTTGTCGACAGCTTATGGCTACACCTTC.

The V gene is TRBV18, the J gene TRBJ2-1; 7 positions agree with TRBD2. The CDR3 runs to 16 residues. Trimming removed 2 bases from V and 2 bases from J; junction bases left unmatched: 6. Per germline, CDR1 KGHSH and CDR2 LQKENI. As DNA, the CDR3 is TGTGCCAGCTCACCAGGGGCGGGGGAAGCCTACAATGAGCAGTTCTTC. Its translation is CASSPGAGEAYNEQFF.

The chain has TRBV4-2 and TRBJ2-5; 8 bases agree with TRBD2. The germline CDR1 and CDR2 sequences are LGHNA and YNFKEQ. V gave up 0 bases and J gave up 2 bases; unmatched junction bases: 5. The CDR3 has 16 amino acids. CDR3: CASSQERSGRQETQYF. In DNA form, the CDR3 reads TGTGCCAGCAGCCAAGAGAGGAGCGGGAGACAAGAGACCCAGTACTTC.

The rearrangement links TRBV2 to TRBJ1-1, with 7 bases lining up with TRBD1. Per germline, CDR1 SNHLY and CDR2 FYNNEI. CDR3 length: 13 amino acids. V was pared by 5 bases and J by 10 bases, with 10 bases of the junction left unmatched. The CDR3 region has the DNA TGTGCCAGCAGTAGGGGGCCCTTGCTAGGAGCTTTCTTT. It yields the protein CASSRGPLLGAFF.

This clone was counted a single time. The rearrangement uses TRBV24-1 and TRBJ1-5; D ambiguous. This CDR3 comprises 15 residues. The V and J ends lost 3 bases and 4 bases respectively, with 12 bases between them. The germline gives CDR1 KGHDR, CDR2 SFDVKD. The CDR3 DNA reads as TGTGCCACCAGTGATAAACAGCCCAGGAATCAGCCCCAGCATTTT. It codes for CATSDKQPRNQPQHF.

CDR3 region: CASSYREGGRETQYF. The CDR3 region has the DNA TGTGCCAGCAGTTACAGGGAAGGGGGTCGGGAGACCCAGTACTTC. This rearrangement joins TRBV6-5 to TRBJ2-5, with a possible D match to TRBD1 (6 bases). This CDR3 comprises 15 residues. V was trimmed by 2 bases and J by 5 bases, leaving 15 bases between them. Germline lookup yields CDR1 MNHEY and CDR2 SVGAGI.

The CDR3 sequence is CASRDFRGRGEQYF. CDR3 coding DNA: TGTGCCAGCAGGGATTTCAGGGGGCGAGGCGAGCAGTACTTC. The chain has TRBV2 and TRBJ2-7; 8 positions agree with TRBD1. The CDR3 sequence is 14 residues long. The germline gives CDR1 SNHLY, CDR2 FYNNEI. V dropped 6 bases and J dropped 6; count of bases not matched to a gene: 10.

This sequence joins TRBV7-9 and TRBJ2-5, with 10 nucleotides matching TRBD2. CDR1 is SEHNR, CDR2 FQNEAQ, per germline (reference sequence). This CDR3 spans 15 amino acids. Trimming took 5 bases from V and 5 from J; bases not matched to a gene: 8. The CDR3 DNA reads TGTGCCAGCAGCGGTCCCGGGACTAGCGTCGAGACCCAGTACTTC. Encoded protein: CASSGPGTSVETQYF.

This clone was recorded a few times. The chain uses TRBV6-1 and TRBJ2-7; 8 nucleotides agree with TRBD1. Germline V lookup: CDR1 MNHNS, CDR2 SASEGT. The CDR3 is made up of 14 amino acids. V lost 2 bases and J lost 6; bases outside the gene matches: 6. The CDR3 DNA is TGTGCCAGCAGTGAATTGGGCAGGGGGCGCGAGCAGTACTTC. This sequence encodes CASSELGRGREQYF.

This clone was observed once. This chain's CDR3 is CASSLNGLYEQYF. Here the CDR3 DNA reads TGTGCCAGCAGCTTGAACGGTTTGTACGAGCAGTACTTC. This chain uses TRBV5-4 with TRBJ2-7; D is ambiguous. Germline V lookup: CDR1 SGHNT, CDR2 YYREEE (reference sequence). The CDR3 is 13 amino acids. Trimming pared 1 base from V and 4 bases from J, leaving 9 bases between.

The rearrangement uses TRBV10-3 and TRBJ1-2, with 10 bases identical to TRBD1. Looked up from germline, CDR1 is ENHRY and CDR2 is SYGVKD. This CDR3 has 15 residues. V lost 3 bases, J lost 4 bases, and 5 bases stayed unmatched. The CDR3 DNA is TGTGCCATCAGTGAACCAGGGGACAGGGGCTATGGCTACACCTTC. Protein sequence: CAISEPGDRGYGYTF.

The chain has TRBV29-1 and TRBJ1-2; 8 bases are a match to TRBD1. The ends lost 0 bases at V and 4 bases at J; junction bases unmatched: 7. Germline V CDR1 and CDR2: SQVTM, ANQGSEA. CDR3 length: 15 residues. In nucleotides, the CDR3 is TGCAGCGTTGAAGATCGTTCAGGGGGCGTCTATGGCTACACCTTC. Translation gives CSVEDRSGGVYGYTF.

J is TRBJ2-7 and V is TRBV7-2; 11 bases align to TRBD2. This CDR3 spans 15 amino acids. V shed 5 bases, J shed 1 base, and the junction held 4 bases outside the gene matches. The germline gives CDR1 SGHTA, CDR2 FQGNSA. The CDR3 region is CASSQTSGGSYEQYF. The CDR3 nucleotides read TGTGCCAGCAGCCAAACTAGCGGGGGATCCTACGAGCAGTACTTC.

The CDR3 DNA reads TGTGCCAGCCAAAATCCCCCAGAGACCCAGTACTTC. It yields the protein CASQNPPETQYF. V gene TRBV2 combines with J gene TRBJ2-5; D call uncertain. CDR3 length equals 12 residues. Trimming took off 8 bases at V and 4 bases at J, with 11 bases between the two ends. Germline lookup yields CDR1 SNHLY and CDR2 FYNNEI.